The 2 T cell receptor beta chains reported below all come from one sample, sequenced in a study of cytomegalovirus exposure and HLA in healthy donors. The PCR ran on 60 Vbeta and 13 Jbeta primers. Sequencing was performed with immunoSEQ multiplex PCR; in TCRdb, only in-frame clones are kept and a portion is missing. The ten most abundant clones cover approximately 2.9% of a sample with tens of thousands of clones. The sample consisted of PBMCs. Receptor source: a man aged 35 to 55 in good health and CMV-seronegative.

The CDR3, as DNA: TGTGCCAGCAGCGTAGCTGGGGGAACAGGGAACCGCTACGAGCAGTACTTC. It specifies CASSVAGGTGNRYEQYF. The chain joins TRBV9 to TRBJ2-7; tentative D call: TRBD1 (6 bases). The CDR3 is made up of 17 amino acids. V lost 0 bases to trimming and J lost 3 bases, with 19 bases between them. The V gene's germline CDR1 is SGDLS and CDR2 YYNGEE.

V is TRBV11-2 and J is TRBJ2-7, with TRBD1 identical over 8 bases. CDR1 and CDR2 (germline): SGHAT, FQNNGV. The CDR3 totals 15 residues. J gave up 0 bases and V 4 bases, and 5 bases lay outside the gene matches. The DNA for the CDR3 is TGTGCCAGCAGCTCGAGGACAGGGAGCTCCTACGAGCAGTACTTC. It translates to CASSSRTGSSYEQYF.